The 22 T cell receptor beta chains listed next were all sequenced from one sample in a study of Graves' ophthalmopathy and Graves' hyperthyroidism. For repertoire sequencing, the TCR beta CDR3 regions were amplified from RNA transcripts. First-round RT-PCR relied on HTBI primers, and a second-round multiplex PCR came next. Each CDR3 protein gets one entry after TCRdb re-called the multiplex PCR reads with MiXCR. Of under 800,000 distinct CDR3 sequences listed, approximately 21% are singletons. Sequencing used peripheral blood. The receptors stem from a woman younger than 35 with stable Graves' hyperthyroidism. Some clones in this sample may be carry-over from other donors' samples.

The rearrangement uses TRBV9 and TRBJ2-2; 12 bases agree with TRBD2. The CDR3 spans 17 residues. Germline loops: CDR1 SGDLS, CDR2 YYNGEE. The V and J ends lost 0 bases and 6 bases, in that order; junction bases with no gene match: 6. The CDR3 is CASSVASSGRGAGELFF. In nucleotides, the CDR3 is TGTGCCAGCAGCGTAGCTTCTAGCGGGAGGGGAGCCGGGGAGCTGTTTTTT.

This clonotype turned up a few times. V usage is TRBV12-5 and J usage is TRBJ2-7; TRBD2 matches 7 bases. V lost 7 bases, J lost 6 bases, and 18 bases stayed unmatched. Germline CDR1 LGHNT, CDR2 FRNRAP. The CDR3 extends over 16 amino acids. CDR3 region: CASDNPSVGEGVEQYF. The CDR3 nucleotides are TGTGCTAGTGATAACCCTTCGGTAGGGGAGGGTGTCGAGCAGTACTTC.

This clonotype was recorded a few times. This sequence joins TRBV11-2 and TRBJ1-5; perhaps TRBD1 as D (5 bases). V lost 1 base and J lost 1, with 14 bases in between. Germline CDR1 SGHAT, CDR2 FQNNGV. There are 17 residues in the CDR3. The CDR3 spells CASSLGPPRGSNQPQHF. The CDR3 DNA sequence: TGTGCCAGCAGCTTAGGTCCCCCCCGGGGGAGCAATCAGCCCCAGCATTTT.

CDR3 loop: CASSEALGVGSYEQYF. CDR3 in DNA: TGTGCCAGCAGTGAAGCGCTGGGGGTCGGGTCCTACGAGCAGTACTTC. V gene TRBV6-1 combines with J gene TRBJ2-7, with D perhaps matching TRBD1 or TRBD2 (5 bases each). The V end was cut by 0 bases, the J end by 1 base, with 13 bases between. Per germline, CDR1 MNHNS and CDR2 SASEGT. The CDR3 covers 16 residues.

The chain is built from TRBV2 and TRBJ2-5; a weak D match, TRBD2 (6 bases). Between the trimmed V and J ends, which lost 9 bases and 4 bases, there was a span of 15 bases. The CDR3 has 13 amino acids. Germline V gene sequence: CDR1 SNHLY, CDR2 FYNNEI. This CDR3 is CASGVGRGETQYF. Written as DNA, the CDR3 is TGTGCCAGTGGCGTCGGGAGAGGAGAGACCCAGTACTTC.

The sample holds many counts of this clonotype. The rearrangement uses TRBV6-1 and TRBJ1-1; D remains unclear. The CDR3 consists of 14 residues. The germline V gene encodes CDR1 MNHNS and CDR2 SASEGT. Trimming shortened V by 4 bases and J by 5 bases, and 14 bases separated the two germline ends. The CDR3 DNA is TGTGCCAGCAGTGTTGAAGTCGGGCGGACTGAAGCTTTCTTT. It encodes CASSVEVGRTEAFF.

This clonotype has at least ten counts. The chain uses TRBV11-1 and TRBJ1-1, with a possible D match to TRBD1 (6 bases). Trimming pared 5 bases from V and 1 base from J, leaving 14 bases between. The CDR3 has 15 amino acids. Germline-derived CDR1 and CDR2 are SGHAT and FQDESV (reference sequence). The CDR3 loop is CASSIRDTSNTEAFF. In nucleotides, the CDR3 is TGTGCCAGCAGCATCCGGGACACTTCGAACACTGAAGCTTTCTTT.

This clonotype has a count of ten or more. The rearrangement joins TRBV7-3 to TRBJ2-3; D not certain. Trimming shortened V by 4 bases and J by 6 bases, and 11 bases separated the two germline ends. Germline V CDR1 and CDR2: SGHTA, FQGTGA. This CDR3 has 13 residues. CDR3 loop: CASSSIPSDTQYF. CDR3 nucleotide sequence: TGTGCCAGCAGCTCCATACCCTCTGATACGCAGTATTTT.

A remark on this clonotype: One base away lies a much larger clone, so this may be a sequencing read error. The chain uses TRBV4-1 and TRBJ2-5; 10 nucleotides align to TRBD2. This CDR3 is 17 amino acids long. Per germline, CDR1 MGHRA and CDR2 YSYEKL. V dropped 3 bases and J dropped 5; count of bases not matched to a gene: 12. CDR3 in amino acids: CASSHGYLAGVGETQYF. Here the CDR3 DNA reads TGCGCCAGCAGCCACGGCTACCTAGCGGGAGTAGGCGAGACCCAGTACTTC.

This clonotype was counted at least ten times. This chain links TRBV11-2 with TRBJ2-7; 8 nucleotides agree with TRBD2. Trimming cost V 6 bases and J 2 bases; bases outside gene matches: 9. The CDR3 sequence is 15 residues long. CDR1 and CDR2 (germline): SGHAT, FQNNGV. CDR3 amino acids: CASSSLAEPAYEQYF. For the CDR3, the DNA is TGTGCCAGCAGTTCACTAGCGGAGCCTGCCTACGAGCAGTACTTC.

This clonotype was seen more than once but under ten times. The CDR3 region is CASSQAGTGVGYTF. CDR3 DNA: TGTGCCAGCAGCCAAGCCGGGACAGGGGTTGGCTACACCTTC. V usage is TRBV3-1 and J usage is TRBJ1-2; the match to TRBD1 covers 10 bases. Trimming at V came to 1 base and at J to 7 bases, leaving 3 bases not matched to a gene. The CDR3 totals 14 residues. Germline V lookup: CDR1 LGHDT, CDR2 YNNKEL (reference sequence).

This clonotype was counted only a few times. The rearrangement links TRBV4-2 to TRBJ2-5; TRBD1 might be the D (6 bases). Trimming cost V 4 bases and J 1 base, with 10 bases left between them. The CDR3 is made up of 14 amino acids. The germline V gene encodes CDR1 LGHNA and CDR2 YNFKEQ. CDR3 amino acids: CASSPGQLQETQYF. The CDR3 nucleotides are TGTGCCAGCAGCCCCGGACAGCTCCAAGAGACCCAGTACTTC.

This clonotype was observed a handful of times. This chain joins TRBV18 and TRBJ1-1, with TRBD1 as a possible D gene (6 bases). Trimming removed 4 bases at V and 6 bases at J, with 15 bases between. This CDR3 has 14 amino acids. Germline V gene lookup returns CDR1 KGHSH and CDR2 LQKENI. In DNA form, the CDR3 reads TGTGCCAGCTCACTCGCAGGGGACGAGGCTGAAGCTTTCTTT. It translates to CASSLAGDEAEAFF.

This clonotype has ten or more counts. The CDR3 sequence is CASSPGRSEGSYEQYF. CDR3 DNA sequence: TGTGCCAGCAGCCCCGGTCGGTCAGAAGGTTCCTACGAGCAGTACTTC. This chain joins TRBV7-8 and TRBJ2-7, with unresolved D. The CDR3 runs 16 residues. V gave up 5 bases and J gave up 1 base, with 18 bases separating them. In germline, CDR1 is SGHVS, CDR2 FQNEAQ.

The V gene is TRBV11-2, the J gene TRBJ2-7, with TRBD2 identical over 7 bases. J lost 5 bases, V lost 1 base, and 11 bases had no gene match. CDR1 and CDR2 from the germline V gene are SGHAT and FQNNGV. The CDR3 has 16 amino acids. The DNA of the CDR3 is TGTGCCAGCAGCTTAGTAGGCGGGAGTAAGGAGGACGAGCAGTACTTC. Protein sequence: CASSLVGGSKEDEQYF.

This clonotype was detected many times. V is TRBV30 and J is TRBJ2-5, with 10 bases lining up with TRBD1. The CDR3 runs 15 residues. The germline V gene has CDR1 GTSNPN and CDR2 SVGIG (reference sequence). V dropped 0 bases and J dropped 4; count of bases not matched to a gene: 5. The CDR3 DNA is TGTGCCTGGAGTGTACTCCGGGACAGGGGAGAGACCCAGTACTTC. It codes for CAWSVLRDRGETQYF.

V and J are TRBV6-1 and TRBJ1-1, with D possibly being TRBD1 (6 bases). Trimming shortened V by 4 bases and J by 1 base, and 16 bases separated the two germline ends. The CDR3 runs to 16 residues. Germline values: CDR1 MNHNS, CDR2 SASEGT. The CDR3 sequence: CASSVPPGQRNTEAFF. CDR3 bases: TGTGCCAGCAGTGTGCCGCCGGGACAAAGGAACACTGAAGCTTTCTTT.

The chain employs TRBV9 and TRBJ1-6; D gene ambiguous. V was trimmed by 3 bases and J by 7 bases, leaving 8 bases between them. The CDR3 is made up of 13 amino acids. CDR1 and CDR2 (germline): SGDLS, YYNGEE. The CDR3 bases are TGTGCCAGCAGCGCCCTGGGAAATTCACCCCTCCACTTT. This sequence encodes CASSALGNSPLHF.

V is TRBV28 and J is TRBJ2-7; D not certain. This CDR3 region has 12 residues. V was clipped by 5 bases and J by 5 bases, with 10 bases between them. Germline CDR1 and CDR2: MDHEN and SYDVKM. The CDR3: CASSASLHEQYF. The CDR3 DNA sequence: TGTGCCAGCAGTGCAAGTCTACACGAGCAGTACTTC.

This clonotype was recorded many times. The CDR3 spells CASRDSLSYEQYF. Here the CDR3 DNA reads TGTGCCAGCAGGGACAGCCTCTCTTACGAGCAGTACTTC. The V call is TRBV27, the J call TRBJ2-7; D is possibly TRBD1 (6 bases). The CDR3 is 13 amino acids. Per germline, CDR1 MNHEY and CDR2 SMNVEV (reference sequence). V shed 6 bases and J shed 4 bases, with 13 bases lying between them.

This clonotype has just a few counts. The CDR3: CSAGAPGQDYEQYF. CDR3 DNA: TGCAGTGCCGGAGCGCCGGGACAGGACTACGAGCAGTACTTC. The chain has TRBV20-1 and TRBJ2-7, with 8 nucleotides matching TRBD1. The ends lost 6 bases at V and 3 bases at J; junction bases unmatched: 10. Germline assignment: CDR1 DFQATT and CDR2 SNEGSKA (reference sequence). This CDR3 is 14 amino acids long.

This clonotype has ten or more counts. This sequence joins TRBV3-1 and TRBJ1-1; the match to TRBD1 covers 11 bases. Germline assignment: CDR1 LGHDT and CDR2 YNNKEL (reference sequence). Trimming removed 7 bases from V and 7 bases from J; junction bases left unmatched: 8. This CDR3 is 14 amino acids long. The DNA for the CDR3 is TGTGCCAGCACCCTCGGACAGGGGGCAAGTGAAGCTTTCTTT. Encoded protein: CASTLGQGASEAFF.